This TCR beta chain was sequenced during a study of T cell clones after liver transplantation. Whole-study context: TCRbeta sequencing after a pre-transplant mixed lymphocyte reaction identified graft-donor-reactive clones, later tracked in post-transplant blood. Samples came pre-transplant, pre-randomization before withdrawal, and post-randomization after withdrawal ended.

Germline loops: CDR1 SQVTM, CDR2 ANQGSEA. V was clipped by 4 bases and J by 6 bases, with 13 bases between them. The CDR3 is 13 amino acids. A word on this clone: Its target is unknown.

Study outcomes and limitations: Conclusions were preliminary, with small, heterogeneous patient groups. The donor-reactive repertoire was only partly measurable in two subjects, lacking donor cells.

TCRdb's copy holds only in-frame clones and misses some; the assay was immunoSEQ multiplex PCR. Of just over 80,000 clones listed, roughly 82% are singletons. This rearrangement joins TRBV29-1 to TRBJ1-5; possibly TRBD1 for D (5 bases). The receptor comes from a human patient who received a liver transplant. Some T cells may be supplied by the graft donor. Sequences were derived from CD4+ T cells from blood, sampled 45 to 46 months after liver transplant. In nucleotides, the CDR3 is TGCAGCGTTGGCAGGGAATTTGGTCAGCCCCAGCATTTT. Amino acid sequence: CSVGREFGQPQHF.